This is a list of T cell receptor beta chains from one sample in a study of cytomegalovirus exposure and HLA in healthy donors. Clones were read by immunoSEQ multiplex PCR, and TCRdb kept only the in-frame ones, dropping some. The sample yields about 130,000 clones, 90% seen once. The sequenced sample was PBMCs. These receptors were taken from a woman aged 30 to 39 in good health and CMV-seropositive. Both conserved end residues are part of each CDR3. D genes are given only for firm matches. Clone size is stated in some rows and not others, as once, few, many or a class when expanded.

J gene,clone size,V gene,CDR3 length,D gene,CDR3 protein,CDR3 DNA
TRBJ2-7,NA,TRBV27,14,NA,CASSSTPRTVEQYF,TGTGCCAGCAGTTCAACCCCCAGGACTGTCGAGCAGTACTTC
TRBJ2-7,once,TRBV28,15,TRBD2,CASSSPSGGAYEQYF,TGTGCCAGCAGTTCCCCTAGCGGGGGCGCCTACGAGCAGTACTTC
TRBJ1-2,NA,TRBV5-6,15,NA,CASSQVGLTLIGYTF,TGTGCCAGCAGTCAAGTCGGTTTGACACTCATCGGCTACACCTTC
TRBJ2-3,NA,TRBV30,15,TRBD2,CAWSGTSGGTDTQYF,TGTGCCTGGAGTGGGACTAGCGGGGGGACAGATACGCAGTATTTT
TRBJ2-6,NA,TRBV6-1,16,NA,CASSEIPGAGANVLTF,TGTGCCAGCAGTGAAATCCCGGGGGCTGGGGCCAACGTCCTGACTTTC
TRBJ2-1,NA,TRBV28,17,TRBD1,CASSSFSQGAAYNEQFF,TGTGCCAGCAGTTCCTTCTCACAGGGGGCGGCTTACAATGAGCAGTTCTTC
TRBJ2-1,NA,TRBV6-5,14,NA,CASRSTVSAGEQFF,TGTGCCAGCAGGTCAACGGTTTCTGCAGGTGAGCAGTTCTTC
TRBJ2-7,few,TRBV5-6,14,NA,CASSLVRGTYEQYF,TGTGCCAGCAGCTTGGTCAGGGGAACCTACGAGCAGTACTTC
TRBJ1-3,NA,TRBV2,14,NA,CASSRGQVGNTIYF,TGTGCCAGCTCGAGGGGACAAGTGGGAAACACCATATATTTT
TRBJ2-1,NA,TRBV7-7,13,NA,CASSLVGPGEQFF,TGTGCCAGCAGCTTGGTGGGGCCGGGTGAGCAGTTCTTC
TRBJ2-2,NA,TRBV7-8,18,NA,CASSLKRAILANTGELFF,TGTGCCAGCAGCTTAAAGAGAGCCATCCTCGCGAACACCGGGGAGCTGTTTTTT
TRBJ2-5,NA,TRBV5-4,15,TRBD1,CASRRDSGQQETQYF,TGTGCCAGCAGAAGGGACAGTGGACAACAAGAGACCCAGTACTTC
TRBJ1-2,NA,TRBV27,15,NA,CASSRILGGGYGYTF,TGTGCCAGCAGTCGCATTCTCGGGGGGGGCTATGGCTACACCTTC
TRBJ1-4,NA,TRBV4-2,18,TRBD1,CASSQGTGQGVFNEKLFF,TGTGCCAGCAGCCAAGGAACGGGACAGGGGGTCTTCAATGAAAAACTGTTTTTT
TRBJ1-1,NA,TRBV5-1,14,TRBD1,CASSLDGTATEAFF,TGCGCCAGCAGCTTGGACGGGACAGCCACTGAAGCTTTCTTT
TRBJ1-5,NA,TRBV15,14,NA,CATSRSGYPQPQHF,TGTGCCACCAGCAGATCAGGATACCCTCAGCCCCAGCATTTT
TRBJ2-1,NA,TRBV4-1,17,TRBD2,CASSHAPWTSGGREQFF,TGCGCCAGCAGCCACGCCCCGTGGACTAGCGGGGGGAGGGAGCAGTTCTTC
TRBJ2-2,NA,TRBV27,13,NA,CASSLYIAGELFF,TGTGCCAGCAGTTTATACATCGCCGGGGAGCTGTTTTTT
TRBJ2-2,NA,TRBV6-5,14,TRBD1,CASSSTGGTGELFF,TGTGCCAGCAGTTCTACAGGGGGGACCGGGGAGCTGTTTTTT
TRBJ1-1,NA,TRBV4-2,17,NA,CASSQDLGQSRDTEAFF,TGTGCCAGCAGCCAAGATCTCGGTCAGAGTCGGGACACTGAAGCTTTCTTT
TRBJ2-7,NA,TRBV28,11,NA,CASGRNYEQYF,TGTGCCAGCGGGAGGAACTACGAGCAGTACTTC
TRBJ1-2,NA,TRBV2,14,TRBD1,CASRRQGADYGYTF,TGTGCCAGCAGGAGACAGGGGGCGGACTATGGCTACACCTTC
TRBJ2-7,NA,TRBV28,14,TRBD1,CASSSTGTAYEQYF,TGTGCCAGCAGTTCGACCGGGACAGCATACGAGCAGTACTTC
TRBJ2-7,NA,TRBV5-1,14,TRBD1,CASSVGTGVLEQYF,TGCGCCAGCAGCGTGGGGACAGGGGTACTCGAGCAGTACTTC
TRBJ2-3,NA,TRBV28,14,NA,CASSSYFHQDTQYF,TGTGCCAGCAGTTCGTACTTCCACCAAGATACGCAGTATTTT
TRBJ1-2,NA,TRBV6-5,14,TRBD1,CASRPPGTARGYTF,TGTGCCAGCAGGCCCCCCGGGACAGCAAGGGGCTACACCTTC
TRBJ2-3,NA,TRBV4-1,16,TRBD2,CASSQELAGFADTQYF,TGCGCCAGCAGCCAAGAACTAGCGGGATTCGCAGATACGCAGTATTTT
TRBJ2-7,NA,TRBV4-1,13,TRBD1,CASSGRQGPEQYF,TGCGCCAGCAGCGGACGACAGGGCCCCGAGCAGTACTTC